This TCR beta chain was sequenced for a study of blood T cell repertoires in COVID-19. Study in general: Sample material is recorded as cDNA or gDNA derived from T cells, B-cell-depleted T cells, or PBMCs.

Seattle cases were enrolled at active infection and followed longitudinally. V lost 3 bases, J lost 2 bases, and 10 bases lay in between. The CDR3 has 14 residues. Germline CDR1 and CDR2: SEHNR and FQNEAQ (reference sequence). In the authors' methods: It was from reference gene primer amplification that nucleated cell counts were estimated. The repertoire was sequenced with immunoSEQ multiplex PCR; TCRdb's copy has only in-frame clones and lacks some. That table gives V, J and clone size, and the DNA gave D and trimming. The repertoire includes roughly 58,000 clones, 81% of them detected once, and roughly 29% sits in the top ten. This clone was counted between two and nine times.

Input material: peripheral blood. The TCR sequence derives from a man in his 60s with COVID-19, enrolled during active disease. The chain has TRBV7-9 and TRBJ2-5; no clear D. CDR3 loop: CASSLYEWQETQYF. For the CDR3, the DNA is TGTGCCAGCAGCTTGTACGAGTGGCAAGAGACCCAGTACTTC.